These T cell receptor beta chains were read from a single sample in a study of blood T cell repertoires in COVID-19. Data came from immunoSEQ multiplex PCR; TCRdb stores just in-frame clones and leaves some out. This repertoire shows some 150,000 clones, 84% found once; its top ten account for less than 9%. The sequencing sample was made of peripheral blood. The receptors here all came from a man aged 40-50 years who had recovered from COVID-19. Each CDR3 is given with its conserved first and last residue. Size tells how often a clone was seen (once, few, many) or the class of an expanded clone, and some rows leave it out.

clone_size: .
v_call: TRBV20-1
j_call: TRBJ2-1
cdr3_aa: CSASSGTGLEQFF

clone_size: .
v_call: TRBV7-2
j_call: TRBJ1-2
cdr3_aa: CASSSRTGGYGYTF

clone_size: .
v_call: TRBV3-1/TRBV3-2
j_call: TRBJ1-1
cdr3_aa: CASSQGGFTEAFF

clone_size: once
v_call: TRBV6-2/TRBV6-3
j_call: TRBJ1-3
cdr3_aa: CASSFWTATGNTIYF

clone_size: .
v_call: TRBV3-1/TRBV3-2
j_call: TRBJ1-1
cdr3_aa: CASSGQGVNTEAFF

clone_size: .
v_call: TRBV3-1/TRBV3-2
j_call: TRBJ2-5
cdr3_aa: CASSQTDGYGTQYF

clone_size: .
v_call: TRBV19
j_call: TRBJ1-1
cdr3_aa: CATEERAGGMHTEAFF

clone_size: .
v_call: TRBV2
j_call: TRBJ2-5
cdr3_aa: CASARVGAGETQYF

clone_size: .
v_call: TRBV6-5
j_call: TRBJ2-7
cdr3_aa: CASSYGDRGSYEQYF

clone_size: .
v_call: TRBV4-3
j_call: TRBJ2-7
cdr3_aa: CASSQAWGLTGIEQYF

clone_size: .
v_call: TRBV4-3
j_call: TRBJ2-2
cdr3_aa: CASSQDSPVANTGELFF

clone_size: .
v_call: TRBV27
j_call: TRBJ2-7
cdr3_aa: CASSGRTGLTYEQYF

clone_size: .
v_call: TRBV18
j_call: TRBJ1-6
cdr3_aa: CASSPRSGFRTLHF

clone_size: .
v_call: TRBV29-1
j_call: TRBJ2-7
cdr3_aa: CSVVYGTGDHEQYF

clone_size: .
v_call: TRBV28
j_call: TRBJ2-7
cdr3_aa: CASSRTSGSLSSYEQYF

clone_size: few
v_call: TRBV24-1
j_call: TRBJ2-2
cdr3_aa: CATSDLPAGELFF

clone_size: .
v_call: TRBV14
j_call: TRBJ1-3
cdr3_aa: CASSGEALVAGNTIYF

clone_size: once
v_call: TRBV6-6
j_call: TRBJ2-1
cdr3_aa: CASRRDSSYNEQFF

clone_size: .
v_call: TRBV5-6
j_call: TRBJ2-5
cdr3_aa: CASSLTGIETQYF

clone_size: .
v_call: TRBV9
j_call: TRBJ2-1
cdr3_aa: CASSGPRSEFEQFF

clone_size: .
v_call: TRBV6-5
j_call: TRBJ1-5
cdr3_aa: CASSTRRGRNQPQHF

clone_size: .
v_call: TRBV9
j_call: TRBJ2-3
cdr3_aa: CASSLIAGGHTDTQYF

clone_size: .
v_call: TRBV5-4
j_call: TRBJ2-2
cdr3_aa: CASSAFLAGGTRELFF

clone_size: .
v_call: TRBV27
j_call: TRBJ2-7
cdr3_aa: CASSLRASGRASYEQYF

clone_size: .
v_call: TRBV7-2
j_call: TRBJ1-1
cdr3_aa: CASSLGLGQGDTEAFF

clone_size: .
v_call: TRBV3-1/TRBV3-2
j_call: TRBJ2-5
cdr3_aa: CASSPRGETQYF

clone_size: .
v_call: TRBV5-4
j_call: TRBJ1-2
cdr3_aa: CASSPGGMDYGYTF

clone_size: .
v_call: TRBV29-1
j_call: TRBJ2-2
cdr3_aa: CSVTRMDRGDAGELFF

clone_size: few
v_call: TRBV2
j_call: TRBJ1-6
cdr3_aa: CASSEEVRGVSPLHF

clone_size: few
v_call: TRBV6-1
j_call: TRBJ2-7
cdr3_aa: CASSDQGTYEQYF

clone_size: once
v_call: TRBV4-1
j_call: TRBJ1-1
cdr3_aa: CASSHRQGNTEAFF

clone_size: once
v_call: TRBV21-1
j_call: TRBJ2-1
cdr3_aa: CASSNWAVHHEQFF

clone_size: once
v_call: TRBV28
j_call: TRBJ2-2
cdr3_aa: CASLQRSTGELFF

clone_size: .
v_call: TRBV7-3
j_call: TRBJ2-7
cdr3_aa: CASSLNPSGSYEQYF

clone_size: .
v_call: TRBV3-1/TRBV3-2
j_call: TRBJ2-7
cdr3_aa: CASSRDTYEQYF

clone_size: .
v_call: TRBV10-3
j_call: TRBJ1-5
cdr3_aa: CAISEVRQGNQPQHF

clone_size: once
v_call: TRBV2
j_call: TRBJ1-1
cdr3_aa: CAASVNTEAFF

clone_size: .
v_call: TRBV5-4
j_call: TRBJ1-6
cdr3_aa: CASSSGVRYNSPLHF

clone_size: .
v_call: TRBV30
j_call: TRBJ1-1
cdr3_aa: CAWSSGYTEAFF

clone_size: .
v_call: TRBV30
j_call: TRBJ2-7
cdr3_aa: CAWARTVYEQYF